These T cell receptor beta chains were read from a single sample in a study of shared clonotypes between healthy human individuals. The assay was immunoSEQ multiplex PCR, and TCRdb's table has in-frame clones only and misses some. Of nearly 2 million clones in the sample, about 95% were seen once. Input material: naive CD8+ T cells sorted from blood. The receptors come from a man aged 18-30 years in good health. Each CDR3 is given with its conserved first and last residue. A D gene is named only where the DNA matches it firmly. Part of the rows lack a size; the others show once, few, many or a class for expanded clones.

CDR3,DNA,D,size,V,J
CATSMDRGYEQYF,TGTGCCACCAGCATGGACAGGGGGTACGAGCAGTACTTC,TRBD1,once,TRBV15,TRBJ2-7
CASSRLQGPPVLNEQFF,TGCGCCAGCAGCCGACTACAGGGGCCGCCCGTTCTCAATGAGCAGTTCTTC,TRBD1,.,TRBV4-3,TRBJ2-1
CASSLSWSMAAEAFF,TGTGCCAGCAGTTTATCTTGGAGTATGGCCGCTGAAGCTTTCTTT,.,.,TRBV27,TRBJ1-1
CASSPGRIPGTQYF,TGCGCCAGCAGCCCGGGGAGGATACCGGGGACCCAGTACTTC,.,.,TRBV4-1,TRBJ2-5
CASSLFVSGEKNTEAFF,TGTGCCAGCAGCTTGTTTGTTTCTGGAGAAAAGAACACTGAAGCTTTCTTT,.,.,TRBV5-6,TRBJ1-1
CASSQGHRGDEKLFF,TGCGCCAGCAGCCAAGGTCACAGGGGAGATGAAAAACTGTTTTTT,TRBD1,.,TRBV4-1,TRBJ1-4
CASSSRQLGIDYGYTF,TGTGCCAGCAGCTCTAGACAACTGGGGATTGACTATGGCTACACCTTC,.,.,TRBV5-4,TRBJ1-2
CASSDFPWTGKNTEAFF,TGCGCCAGCAGTGATTTTCCCTGGACAGGGAAGAACACTGAAGCTTTCTTT,TRBD1,.,TRBV10-1,TRBJ1-1
CASSTHPLNAQYF,TGCGCCAGCAGCACCCACCCCCTAAACGCGCAGTATTTT,.,.,TRBV4-3,TRBJ2-3
CASTRGYSNGELFF,TGTGCCAGCACTAGGGGGTACTCTAACGGGGAGCTGTTTTTT,.,.,TRBV6-5,TRBJ2-2
CASSSGGELFF,TGTGCCAGCAGCTCCGGTGGGGAGCTGTTTTTT,.,.,TRBV7-8,TRBJ2-2
CASSDRKDSLYNEQFF,TGTGCCAGCAGCGACCGGAAGGACTCTTTATACAATGAGCAGTTCTTC,.,.,TRBV2,TRBJ2-1
CASSIVQGDLNTEAFF,TGTGCCAGTAGTATAGTACAGGGAGACCTGAACACTGAAGCTTTCTTT,.,.,TRBV19,TRBJ1-1
CASSDSIWTNEQFF,TGTGCCAGCAGTGACTCGATATGGACGAATGAGCAGTTCTTC,.,.,TRBV6-4,TRBJ2-1
CASSLSSLYEQYF,TGCGCCAGCAGCTTGTCTAGCCTCTACGAGCAGTACTTC,.,.,TRBV5-1,TRBJ2-7
CASRTGTIEPQHF,TGTGCCAGCAGGACCGGGACAATCGAGCCCCAGCATTTT,.,.,TRBV27,TRBJ1-5
CASSLSAPYFGGGANVLTF,TGTGCCAGCAGTTTATCGGCCCCCTATTTTGGGGGCGGGGCCAACGTCCTGACTTTC,.,.,TRBV27,TRBJ2-6
CASSIDLENQPQHF,TGTGCCAGTAGTATAGATCTGGAGAATCAGCCCCAGCATTTT,.,.,TRBV19,TRBJ1-5
CASSLVGQGNQPQHF,TGTGCCAGCAGCTTAGTCGGACAGGGCAATCAGCCCCAGCATTTT,TRBD1,.,TRBV7-2,TRBJ1-5
CAGRGMNTGELFF,TGTGCCGGCCGGGGAATGAACACCGGGGAGCTGTTTTTT,.,.,TRBV2,TRBJ2-2
CASSLKGRETYEQYF,TGTGCCAGCAGTTTAAAAGGCAGGGAGACTTACGAGCAGTACTTC,.,.,TRBV27,TRBJ2-7
CASSVAGDQPQHF,TGTGCCAGCAGCGTAGCGGGGGATCAGCCCCAGCATTTT,.,.,TRBV9,TRBJ1-5